This T cell receptor (beta chain) was identified during a study of cytotoxic CD8 clonotypes in ibrutinib-treated CLL. Generated by immunoSEQ multiplex PCR, the TCRdb table keeps only in-frame clones and is missing some. The data hold 150,000 to 200,000 clones, with 88% observed a single time. With respect to this clone: The target antigen is unknown.

The CDR3 extends over 19 amino acids. J was trimmed by 1 base and V by 0 bases; bases with no gene match: 14. Germline V CDR1 and CDR2: WNHNN, SYGVQD (reference sequence). The study's findings and limits: Progressing and sustained-remission patients had different sampling times.

Specimen: PBMCs, collected at disease progression, from a patient treated with ibrutinib. The TCR comes from a human donor with chronic lymphocytic leukemia. V gene TRBV10-1 combines with J gene TRBJ2-5; the match to TRBD2 covers 7 bases. As DNA, the CDR3 is TGCGCCAGCAGTGAGTCTTGGCTAGCGGCCGGCCGTCCCCAAGAGACCCAGTACTTC. Protein: CASSESWLAAGRPQETQYF.